The 3 T cell receptor beta chains presented below share a single source sample, sequenced in a study of blood T cell repertoires in COVID-19. Sequencing was performed with immunoSEQ multiplex PCR; in TCRdb, only in-frame clones are kept and a portion is missing. The sample lists over 200,000 clones; roughly 84% were seen once. The sequencing sample was made of peripheral blood. Every receptor here comes from a woman older than 75 with active or convalescent COVID-19.

The chain has TRBV6-6 and TRBJ1-6; 7 bases match TRBD1. The germline V gene encodes CDR1 MNHNY and CDR2 SVGAGI (reference sequence). V lost 6 bases, J lost 9 bases, and 2 bases stayed unmatched. The CDR3 is 12 amino acids. The CDR3 DNA is TGTGCCAGCAGGAACAGGGGTTCACCCCTCCACTTT. Protein sequence: CASRNRGSPLHF.

This chain connects TRBV3-1 (or the pseudogene TRBV3-2) to TRBJ2-1; maybe TRBD1 (6 bases). CDR1 LGHDT and CDR2 YNNKEL come from the germline V gene (reference sequence). The CDR3 totals 14 residues. The V gene lost 3 bases and the J gene lost 9 bases, with 15 bases spanning the gap. This chain's CDR3 is CASSHDRQAVEQFF. CDR3 DNA sequence: TGTGCCAGCAGCCACGACCGACAGGCAGTTGAGCAGTTCTTC.

This clone has just one count. The chain combines TRBV5-1 with TRBJ2-2; 10 bases are a match to TRBD1. Germline trimming cut 0 bases from V and 6 bases from J; bases unmatched to any gene: 5. Germline lookup yields CDR1 SGHRS and CDR2 YFSETQ. The CDR3 is 16 amino acids. In DNA, the CDR3 is TGCGCCAGCAGCTTGGCTGGACAGGGGGACGCCGGGGAGCTGTTTTTT. It encodes CASSLAGQGDAGELFF.